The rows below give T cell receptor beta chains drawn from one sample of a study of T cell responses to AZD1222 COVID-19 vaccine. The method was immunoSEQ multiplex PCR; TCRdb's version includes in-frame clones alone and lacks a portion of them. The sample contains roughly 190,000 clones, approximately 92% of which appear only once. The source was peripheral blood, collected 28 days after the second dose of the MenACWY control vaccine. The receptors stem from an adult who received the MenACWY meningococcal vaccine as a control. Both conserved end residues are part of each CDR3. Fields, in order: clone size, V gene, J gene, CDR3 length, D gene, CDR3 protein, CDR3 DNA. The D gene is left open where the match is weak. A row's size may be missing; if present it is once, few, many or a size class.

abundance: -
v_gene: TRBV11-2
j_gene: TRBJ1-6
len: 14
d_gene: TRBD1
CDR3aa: CASSPAGGNSPLHF
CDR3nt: TGTGCCAGCAGCCCGGCAGGGGGCAATTCACCCCTCCACTTT

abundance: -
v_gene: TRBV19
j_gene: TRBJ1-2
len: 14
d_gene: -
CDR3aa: CASSSDGSLGGYTF
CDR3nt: TGTGCCAGTAGTTCGGACGGTTCGCTTGGTGGCTACACCTTC

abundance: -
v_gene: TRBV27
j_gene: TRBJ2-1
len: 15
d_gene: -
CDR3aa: CASRVGGGGYNEQFF
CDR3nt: TGTGCCAGCAGGGTAGGGGGAGGAGGCTACAATGAGCAGTTCTTC

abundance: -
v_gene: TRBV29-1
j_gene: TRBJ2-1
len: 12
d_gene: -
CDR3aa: CSGSRDGNEQFF
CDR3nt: TGCAGCGGGAGCCGGGATGGGAATGAGCAGTTCTTC

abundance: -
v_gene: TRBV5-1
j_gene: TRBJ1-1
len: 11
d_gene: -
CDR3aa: CASSHPTGAFF
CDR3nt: TGCGCCAGCAGCCATCCCACTGGGGCTTTCTTT

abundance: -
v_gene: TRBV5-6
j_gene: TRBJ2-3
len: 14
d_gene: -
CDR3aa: CASSLVGRTDTQYF
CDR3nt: TGTGCCAGCAGCTTAGTGGGGCGCACAGATACGCAGTATTTT

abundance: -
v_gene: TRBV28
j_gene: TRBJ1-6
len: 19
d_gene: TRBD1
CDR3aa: CASRLGPGQGASYNSPLHF
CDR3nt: TGTGCCAGCAGATTAGGTCCGGGACAGGGGGCCTCCTATAATTCACCCCTCCACTTT

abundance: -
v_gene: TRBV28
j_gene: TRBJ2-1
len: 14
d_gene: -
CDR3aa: CASSPVPPGAEQFF
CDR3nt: TGTGCCAGCAGTCCGGTCCCCCCAGGGGCTGAGCAGTTCTTC

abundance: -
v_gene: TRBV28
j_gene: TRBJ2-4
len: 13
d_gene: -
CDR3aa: CASTLPSKNIQYF
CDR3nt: TGTGCCAGCACGCTTCCTTCAAAAAACATTCAGTACTTC

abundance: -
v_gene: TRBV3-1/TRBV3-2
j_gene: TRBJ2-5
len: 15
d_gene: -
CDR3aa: CASSQDSSRGETQYF
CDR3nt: TGTGCCAGCAGCCAAGATAGTTCCAGGGGAGAGACCCAGTACTTC

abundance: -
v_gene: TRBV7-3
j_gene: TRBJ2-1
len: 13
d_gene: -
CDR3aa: CASGYHSYNEQFF
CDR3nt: TGTGCCAGCGGATACCACTCCTACAATGAGCAGTTCTTC

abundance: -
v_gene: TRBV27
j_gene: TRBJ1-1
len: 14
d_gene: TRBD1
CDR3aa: CASSHTGGNTEAFF
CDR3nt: TGTGCCAGCAGCCACACAGGGGGGAACACTGAAGCTTTCTTT

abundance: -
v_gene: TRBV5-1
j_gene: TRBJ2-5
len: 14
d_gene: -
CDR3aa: CASSQGTGQETQYF
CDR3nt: TGCGCCAGCAGCCAAGGGACTGGCCAAGAGACCCAGTACTTC

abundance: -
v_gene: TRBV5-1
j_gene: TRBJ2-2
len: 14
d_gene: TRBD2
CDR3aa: CASYSGRSSGELFF
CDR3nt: TGCGCCAGCTATAGCGGGAGATCATCCGGGGAGCTGTTTTTT

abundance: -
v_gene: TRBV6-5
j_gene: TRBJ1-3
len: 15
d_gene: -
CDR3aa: CASSSTLTSGNTIYF
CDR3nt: TGTGCCAGCAGTTCCACCTTGACCTCTGGAAACACCATATATTTT

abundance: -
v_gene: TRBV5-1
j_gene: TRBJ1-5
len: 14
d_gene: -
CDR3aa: CASSLTGLEQPQHF
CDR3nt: TGCGCCAGCAGCTTGACAGGGTTGGAGCAGCCCCAGCATTTT

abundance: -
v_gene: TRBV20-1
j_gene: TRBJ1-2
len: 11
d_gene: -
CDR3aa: CSARYNYGYTF
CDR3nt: TGCAGTGCTAGATATAACTATGGCTACACCTTC

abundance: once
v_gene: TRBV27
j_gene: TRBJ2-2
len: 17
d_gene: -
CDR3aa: CASSYVGSRPQTGELFF
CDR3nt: TGTGCCAGCAGTTATGTGGGGTCCCGTCCCCAAACCGGGGAGCTGTTTTTT

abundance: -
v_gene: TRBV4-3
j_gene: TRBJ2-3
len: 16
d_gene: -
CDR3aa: CASSQNPQGRGDTQYF
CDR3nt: TGCGCCAGCAGCCAGAACCCTCAGGGGCGTGGGGATACGCAGTATTTT

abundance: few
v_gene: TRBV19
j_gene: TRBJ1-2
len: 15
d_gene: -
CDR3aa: CASRTGIYPNYGYTF
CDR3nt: TGTGCCAGTAGGACCGGGATCTACCCCAACTATGGCTACACCTTC

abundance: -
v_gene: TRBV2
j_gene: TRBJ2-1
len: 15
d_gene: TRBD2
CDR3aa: CASSGLLAGVNEQFF
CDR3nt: TGTGCCAGCAGTGGGCTACTAGCGGGAGTCAATGAGCAGTTCTTC

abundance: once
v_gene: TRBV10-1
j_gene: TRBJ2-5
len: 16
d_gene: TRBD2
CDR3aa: CASSKGTSGLQETQYF
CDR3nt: TGCGCCAGCAGTAAAGGGACTAGCGGGCTGCAAGAGACCCAGTACTTC

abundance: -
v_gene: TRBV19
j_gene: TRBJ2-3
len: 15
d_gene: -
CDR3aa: CASSIGSRLTDTQYF
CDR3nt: TGTGCCAGTAGTATCGGTAGCAGGTTGACAGATACGCAGTATTTT

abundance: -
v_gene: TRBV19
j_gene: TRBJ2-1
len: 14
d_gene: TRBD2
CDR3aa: CASARAGAYNEQFF
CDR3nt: TGTGCCAGTGCCCGGGCGGGGGCCTACAATGAGCAGTTCTTC

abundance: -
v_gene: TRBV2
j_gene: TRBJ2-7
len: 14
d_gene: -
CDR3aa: CATGGRTTSYEQYF
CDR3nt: TGTGCCACAGGGGGGAGGACTACCTCCTACGAGCAGTACTTC

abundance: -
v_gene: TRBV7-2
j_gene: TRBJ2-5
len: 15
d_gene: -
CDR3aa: CASSPNGQGQETQYF
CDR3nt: TGTGCCAGCAGCCCAAATGGTCAGGGACAAGAGACCCAGTACTTC

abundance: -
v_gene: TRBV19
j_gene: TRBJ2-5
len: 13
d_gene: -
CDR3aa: CASSRTNQETQYF
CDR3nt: TGTGCCAGTAGTAGAACAAACCAAGAGACCCAGTACTTC

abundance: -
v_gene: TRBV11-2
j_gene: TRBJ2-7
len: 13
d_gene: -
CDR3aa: CASSLVPTYEQYF
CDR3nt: TGTGCCAGCAGCTTAGTCCCAACCTACGAGCAGTACTTC

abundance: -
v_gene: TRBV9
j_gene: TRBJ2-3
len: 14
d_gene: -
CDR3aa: CASSGGTFTDTQYF
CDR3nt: TGTGCCAGCAGCGGGGGGACATTCACAGATACGCAGTATTTT

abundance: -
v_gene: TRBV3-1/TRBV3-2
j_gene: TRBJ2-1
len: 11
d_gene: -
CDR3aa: CASSQRGEHFF
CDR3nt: TGTGCCAGCAGCCAGCGAGGCGAGCATTTCTTC

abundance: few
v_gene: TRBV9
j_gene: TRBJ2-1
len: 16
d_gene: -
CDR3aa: CASSLRGSSSYNEQFF
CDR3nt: TGTGCCAGCAGCCTCCGCGGGTCTAGCTCCTACAATGAGCAGTTCTTC

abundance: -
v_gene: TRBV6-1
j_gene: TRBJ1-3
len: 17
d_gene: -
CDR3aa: CASSETARISSGNTIYF
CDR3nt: TGTGCCAGCAGTGAAACTGCCCGAATAAGCTCTGGAAACACCATATATTTT

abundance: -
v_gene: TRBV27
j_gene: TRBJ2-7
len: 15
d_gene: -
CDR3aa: CASSSSRGTTYEQYF
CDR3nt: TGTGCCAGCAGTTCAAGTCGAGGAACAACCTACGAGCAGTACTTC

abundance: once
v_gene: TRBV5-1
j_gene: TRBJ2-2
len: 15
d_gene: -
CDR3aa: CASSLWDPNTGELFF
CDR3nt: TGCGCCAGCAGCTTATGGGATCCGAACACCGGGGAGCTGTTTTTT

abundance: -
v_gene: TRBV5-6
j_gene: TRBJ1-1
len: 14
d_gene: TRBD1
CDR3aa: CASSTGQGNTEAFF
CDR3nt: TGTGCCAGCAGCACTGGACAGGGGAACACTGAAGCTTTCTTT

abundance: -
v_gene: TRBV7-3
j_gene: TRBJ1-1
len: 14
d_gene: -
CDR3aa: CASSSGKGDTEAFF
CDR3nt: TGTGCCAGCAGCTCGGGGAAGGGAGACACTGAAGCTTTCTTT

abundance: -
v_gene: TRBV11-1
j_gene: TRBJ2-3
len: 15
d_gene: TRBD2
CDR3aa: CASSLTSGRSDTQYF
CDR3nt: TGTGCCAGCAGCTTAACTAGCGGGAGGTCAGATACGCAGTATTTT

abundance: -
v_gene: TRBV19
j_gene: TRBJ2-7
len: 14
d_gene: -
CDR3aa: CASSPLVGPSEQYF
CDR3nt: TGTGCCAGTAGTCCCCTTGTGGGGCCGTCGGAGCAGTACTTC

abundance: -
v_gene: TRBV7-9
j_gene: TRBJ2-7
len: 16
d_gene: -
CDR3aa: CASSLDWGASPYEQYF
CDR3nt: TGTGCCAGCAGCTTAGATTGGGGGGCAAGCCCCTACGAGCAGTACTTC

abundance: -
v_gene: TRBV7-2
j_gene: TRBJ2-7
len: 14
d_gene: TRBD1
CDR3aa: CASSTGQEVDEQYF
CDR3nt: TGTGCCAGCAGCACGGGACAGGAGGTGGACGAGCAGTACTTC

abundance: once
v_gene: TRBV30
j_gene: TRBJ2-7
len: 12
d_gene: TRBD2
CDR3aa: CAWVSGSHEQYF
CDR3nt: TGTGCCTGGGTAAGCGGGAGCCACGAGCAGTACTTC

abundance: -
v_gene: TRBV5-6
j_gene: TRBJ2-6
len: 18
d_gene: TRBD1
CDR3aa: CASSGGDRGVSGANVLTF
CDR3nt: TGTGCCAGCAGCGGTGGGGACAGGGGCGTCTCTGGGGCCAACGTCCTGACTTTC

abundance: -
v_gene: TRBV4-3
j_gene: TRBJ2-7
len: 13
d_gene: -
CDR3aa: CASSADSLCEQYF
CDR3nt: TGCGCCAGCAGTGCGGACAGCCTATGCGAGCAGTACTTC

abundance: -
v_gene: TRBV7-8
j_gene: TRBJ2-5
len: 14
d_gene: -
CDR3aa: CASSLARGQETQYF
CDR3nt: TGTGCCAGCAGCTTAGCGCGAGGCCAAGAGACCCAGTACTTC

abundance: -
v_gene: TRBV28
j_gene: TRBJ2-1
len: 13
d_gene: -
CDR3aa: CASSPPAYNEQFF
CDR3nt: TGTGCCAGCAGTCCGCCGGCCTACAATGAGCAGTTCTTC

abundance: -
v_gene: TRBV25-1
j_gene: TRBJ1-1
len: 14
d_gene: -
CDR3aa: CASNSPRDPLGAFF
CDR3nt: TGTGCCAGCAACTCCCCCCGGGACCCACTAGGGGCTTTCTTT

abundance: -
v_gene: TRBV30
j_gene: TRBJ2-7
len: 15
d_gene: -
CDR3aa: CAWSDPRRRNYEQYF
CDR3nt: TGTGCCTGGAGCGACCCGCGACGGAGGAACTACGAGCAGTACTTC

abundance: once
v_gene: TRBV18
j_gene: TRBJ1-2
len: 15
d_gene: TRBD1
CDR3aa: CASSSIQGADYGYTF
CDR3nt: TGTGCCAGCTCATCAATACAGGGGGCCGACTATGGCTACACCTTC

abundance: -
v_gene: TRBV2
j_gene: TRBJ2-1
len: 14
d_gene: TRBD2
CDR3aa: CASNGGGRRNEQFF
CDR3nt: TGTGCCAGCAACGGGGGAGGGCGTCGCAATGAGCAGTTCTTC

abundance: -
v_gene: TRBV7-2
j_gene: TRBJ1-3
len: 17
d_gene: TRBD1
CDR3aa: CASSPRDRGDSGNTIYF
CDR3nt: TGTGCCAGCAGCCCGCGGGACAGGGGAGACTCTGGAAACACCATATATTTT

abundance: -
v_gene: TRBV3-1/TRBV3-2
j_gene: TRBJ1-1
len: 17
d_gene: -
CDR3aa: CASSQDSGRTLNTEAFF
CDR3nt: TGTGCCAGCAGCCAAGACAGTGGCAGGACATTGAACACTGAAGCTTTCTTT

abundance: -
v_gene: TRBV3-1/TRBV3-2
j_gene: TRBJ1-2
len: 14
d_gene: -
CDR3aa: CASSPTRQGGGYTF
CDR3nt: TGTGCCAGCAGCCCTACGAGGCAGGGAGGGGGCTACACCTTC

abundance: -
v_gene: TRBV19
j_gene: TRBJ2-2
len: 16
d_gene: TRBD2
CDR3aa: CASKLAGISNTGELFF
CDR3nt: TGTGCCAGTAAACTAGCGGGCATATCCAACACCGGGGAGCTGTTTTTT